These 29 T cell receptor beta chains came from one sample sequenced in a study of cytomegalovirus exposure and HLA in healthy donors. PCR involved 60 Vbeta and 13 Jbeta primers. The data were produced by immunoSEQ multiplex PCR, yet TCRdb's version contains in-frame clones alone and is incomplete. Of about 140,000 clones listed, almost 85% are singletons. Sample: PBMCs. The receptors shown here come from a young man in good health and CMV-seropositive.

The chain uses TRBV27 and TRBJ1-1; a possible D gene is TRBD1 (6 bases). The germline gives CDR1 MNHEY, CDR2 SMNVEV (reference sequence). V was clipped by 6 bases and J by 0 bases, with 17 bases between them. The CDR3 has 16 residues. The CDR3 DNA reads as TGTGCCAGCAGCCCTGGACAGCTGCTCCTGAACACTGAAGCTTTCTTT. Its protein product is CASSPGQLLLNTEAFF.

This clone has just one count. The genes are TRBV13 and TRBJ2-3, with TRBD2 matching over 8 bases. The CDR3 contains 14 residues. CDR1 and CDR2 (germline): PRHDT, FYEKMQ (reference sequence). Trimming took 5 bases from V and 6 from J; bases not matched to a gene: 7. The CDR3 sequence: CASSAGRTSDTQYF. CDR3 nucleotide sequence: TGTGCCAGCAGCGCTGGTCGGACTAGCGATACGCAGTATTTT. The complete variable domain, with remaining parts taken from reference TRBV13 and TRBJ2-3, reads AAGVIQSPRHLIKEKRETATLKCYPIPRHDTVYWYQQGPGQDPQFLISFYEKMQSDKGSIPDRFSAQQFSDYHSELNMSSLELGDSALYFCASSAGRTSDTQYFGPGTRLTVL.

V and J are TRBV28 and TRBJ1-1; TRBD1 might be the D (6 bases). This CDR3 comprises 15 residues. The V end lost 5 bases, the J end lost 0 bases, and 13 bases lay between the germline ends. Germline V lookup: CDR1 MDHEN, CDR2 SYDVKM. CDR3 DNA sequence: TGTGCCAGCAGTACCAGAAGGACAGTGAACACTGAAGCTTTCTTT. Amino acids: CASSTRRTVNTEAFF. The full variable domain, in which reference TRBV28 and TRBJ1-1 provide the parts outside the CDR3, is DVKVTQSSRYLVKRTGEKVFLECVQDMDHENMFWYRQDPGLGLRLIYFSYDVKMKEKGDIPEGYSVSREKKERFSLILESASTNQTSMYLCASSTRRTVNTEAFFGQGTRLTVV.

The chain employs TRBV6-1 and TRBJ2-5; 14 bases align to TRBD2. CDR1 is MNHNS, CDR2 SASEGT, per germline. Germline trimming cut 8 bases from V and 2 bases from J; bases unmatched to any gene: 4. This CDR3 region has 15 residues. The CDR3 spells CASRLAGGWQETQYF. In nucleotides, the CDR3 is TGTGCCAGCCGACTAGCGGGAGGGTGGCAAGAGACCCAGTACTTC.

About this clone: Other DNA sequences from this sample encode an identical CDR3 as well. This rearrangement joins TRBV18 to TRBJ1-1; tentative D call: TRBD1 (6 bases). Trimming took 4 bases from V and 1 from J, leaving 10 bases between them. The CDR3 runs 14 residues. Germline V gives CDR1 KGHSH, CDR2 LQKENI. As DNA, the CDR3 is TGTGCCAGCTCACTTACAGGGCCGAACACTGAAGCTTTCTTT. The encoded protein is CASSLTGPNTEAFF.

This clone has just a few counts. The chain recombines TRBV5-1 with TRBJ1-4; no clear D gene. V was pared by 1 base and J by 8 bases, with 18 bases between. Germline-derived CDR1 and CDR2 are SGHRS and YFSETQ. This CDR3 region has 16 residues. DNA of the CDR3: TGCGCCAGCAGCTTGTCCCCAGGCAGTAAGAACGAAAAACTGTTTTTT. The encoded protein is CASSLSPGSKNEKLFF. Together with reference TRBV5-1 and TRBJ1-4, the CDR3 gives the full variable domain: KAGVTQTPRYLIKTRGQQVTLSCSPISGHRSVSWYQQTPGQGLQFLFEYFSETQRNKGNFPGRFSGRQFSNSRSEMNVSTLELGDSALYLCASSLSPGSKNEKLFFGSGTQLSVL.

The rearrangement joins TRBV5-1 to TRBJ2-5; D perhaps matches TRBD1 (5 bases). The germline V and J ends were trimmed by 0 bases and 4 bases, with 13 bases remaining between them. This CDR3 is built from 15 residues. CDR1 is SGHRS and CDR2 is YFSETQ in the germline V gene. CDR3 sequence reads: CASSLVTTQGETQYF. The CDR3, as DNA: TGCGCCAGCAGCTTGGTTACCACGCAGGGAGAGACCCAGTACTTC.

In its sample, this clone was seen once. This sequence joins TRBV5-6 and TRBJ2-7, with D perhaps matching TRBD1 (5 bases). CDR3 size: 15 residues. The V and J ends lost 0 bases and 0 bases respectively, with 10 bases between them. Germline V gene sequence: CDR1 SGHDT, CDR2 YYEEEE. The CDR3 nucleotides are TGTGCCAGCAGCTTGGGTGCAGGGCTCTCCTACGAGCAGTACTTC. As protein: CASSLGAGLSYEQYF.

The chain couples TRBV28 to TRBJ1-3; possible D gene TRBD1, 6 bases. CDR1 and CDR2 (germline): MDHEN, SYDVKM. Trimming removed 8 bases at V and 3 bases at J, with 14 bases between. The CDR3 covers 14 residues. The CDR3 DNA follows: TGTGCCAGCCAGACGAGGGGGTTTGGAAACACCATATATTTT. It yields the protein CASQTRGFGNTIYF. The full variable domain, in which reference TRBV28 and TRBJ1-3 provide the parts outside the CDR3, is DVKVTQSSRYLVKRTGEKVFLECVQDMDHENMFWYRQDPGLGLRLIYFSYDVKMKEKGDIPEGYSVSREKKERFSLILESASTNQTSMYLCASQTRGFGNTIYFGEGSWLTVV.

J is TRBJ1-1 and V is TRBV7-3; D gene uncertain. The CDR3 is 13 residues long. V gave up 8 bases and J gave up 0 bases, with 10 bases separating them. Germline V lookup: CDR1 SGHTA, CDR2 FQGTGA. The CDR3 loop is CASAYEMNTEAFF. CDR3 sequence (DNA): TGTGCCAGCGCCTACGAGATGAACACTGAAGCTTTCTTT.

This clone has only a few counts. This rearrangement joins TRBV28 to TRBJ2-7; 9 bases agree with TRBD1. Germline V gene sequence: CDR1 MDHEN, CDR2 SYDVKM. With 4 bases clipped from V and 3 bases from J, the junction kept 4 bases outside the gene matches. This CDR3 is built from 14 residues. The CDR3 DNA sequence: TGTGCCAGCAGTTCGGGACAGGGTCACTACGAGCAGTACTTC. Translation: CASSSGQGHYEQYF.

V usage is TRBV2 and J usage is TRBJ2-2; TRBD2 agrees at 13 bases. Trimming cost V 5 bases and J 6 bases; bases outside gene matches: 3. CDR3 length: 15 residues. Germline assignment: CDR1 SNHLY and CDR2 FYNNEI. CDR3 in DNA: TGTGCCAGCAGTTGGACTAGCGGGAGCCCCGGGGAGCTGTTTTTT. Its translation is CASSWTSGSPGELFF.

The chain recombines TRBV4-1 with TRBJ1-5; 7 bases are shared with TRBD1. The V segment lost 3 bases and the J segment 6 bases; nucleotides outside the gene matches: 5. CDR3 length equals 14 residues. Germline V lookup: CDR1 MGHRA, CDR2 YSYEKL. The CDR3 loop reads CASSHPTGIQPQHF. The CDR3 DNA reads as TGCGCCAGCAGCCACCCGACAGGGATTCAGCCCCAGCATTTT.

V gene TRBV15 combines with J gene TRBJ2-2; tentative D call: TRBD2 (6 bases). The CDR3 runs to 13 residues. The V end lost 5 bases, the J end lost 4 bases, and 8 bases lay between the germline ends. CDR1 is LNHNV, CDR2 YYDKDF, per germline (reference sequence). CDR3 sequence: CATSAGFTGELFF. The CDR3 nucleotides are TGTGCCACCAGCGCGGGGTTCACCGGGGAGCTGTTTTTT.

The chain has TRBV4-1 and TRBJ2-7; possible D gene TRBD2, 5 bases. The germline V and J ends were trimmed by 5 bases and 5 bases, with 10 bases remaining between them. The length of the CDR3 is 12 residues. Looked up from germline, CDR1 is MGHRA and CDR2 is YSYEKL. In DNA form, the CDR3 reads TGCGCCAGCAGCGGGAGTGGAAACGAGCAGTACTTC. Its translation: CASSGSGNEQYF.

The rearrangement uses TRBV2 and TRBJ1-5, with D possibly being TRBD1 (6 bases). Germline V CDR1 and CDR2: SNHLY, FYNNEI. V lost 3 bases and J lost 7, with 10 bases in between. This CDR3 spans 13 amino acids. For the CDR3, the DNA is TGTGCCAGCAGTGAGGAACAGGGACAGCCCCAGCATTTT. It specifies CASSEEQGQPQHF.

This clone has a single count. The V gene is TRBV4-1, the J gene TRBJ1-4, with 8 bases lining up with TRBD1. The junction had 8 bases not matched to a gene; V was cut back by 1 base and J by 4 bases. CDR3 length equals 17 residues. Looked up from germline, CDR1 is MGHRA and CDR2 is YSYEKL. The CDR3 here is CASSQGRGRPVNEKLFF. In DNA form, the CDR3 reads TGCGCCAGCAGCCAAGGCAGGGGGCGTCCCGTTAATGAAAAACTGTTTTTT.

The CDR3 loop is CASSLAAGTEAFF. CDR3 nucleotide sequence: TGTGCCAGCAGCCTGGCCGCGGGGACTGAAGCTTTCTTT. The J gene is TRBJ1-1, the V gene TRBV7-2; no clear D gene. The CDR3 has 13 amino acids. Looked up from germline, CDR1 is SGHTA and CDR2 is FQGNSA. Trimming took off 5 bases at V and 5 bases at J, with 12 bases between the two ends.

In regard to this clone: Because it lacks the conserved phenylalanine or tryptophan at the end, this CDR3 is likely a read error. This chain connects TRBV4-1 to TRBJ1-2; TRBD1 matches 12 bases. The length of the CDR3 is 17 residues. The germline CDR1 and CDR2 sequences are MGHRA and YSYEKL. With 0 bases clipped from V and 5 bases from J, the junction kept 7 bases outside the gene matches. This chain's CDR3 is CASSQDTRDRGPYGYTL. The CDR3 bases are TGCGCCAGCAGCCAAGATACAAGGGACAGGGGGCCTTATGGCTACACCCTC.

The V and J genes are TRBV6-5 and TRBJ1-2, with 9 bases that match TRBD1. This CDR3 comprises 13 residues. CDR1 MNHEY and CDR2 SVGAGI come from the germline V gene. The J segment lost 2 bases and the V segment lost 5 bases, leaving 0 bases of the junction unmatched. The DNA of the CDR3 is TGTGCCAGCAGTGGGACAGGGAACTATGGCTACACCTTC. Protein product: CASSGTGNYGYTF.

The chain has TRBV2 and TRBJ2-5; the match to TRBD2 covers 9 bases. Germline V gene data show CDR1 as SNHLY and CDR2 as FYNNEI. Germline trimming cut 8 bases from V and 5 bases from J; bases unmatched to any gene: 12. This CDR3 region has 15 residues. The CDR3 DNA is TGTGCCAGCCTCCTAGAAGGACTAGCGTACGAGACCCAGTACTTC. Translated, it gives CASLLEGLAYETQYF.

This chain uses TRBV19 with TRBJ2-4; D is perhaps TRBD2 (9 bases). From germline, CDR1 is LNHDA and CDR2 SQIVND (reference sequence). The CDR3 contains 16 residues. Trimming removed 10 bases from V and 8 bases from J, with 27 bases in between. CDR3 sequence: CATSGGGRADVDIQYF. The CDR3 DNA is TGTGCCACTTCAGGGGGCGGGAGGGCCGATGTTGACATTCAGTACTTC.

This chain joins TRBV6-1 and TRBJ1-2, with TRBD1 identical over 9 bases. The germline gives CDR1 MNHNS, CDR2 SASEGT. The CDR3 has 14 residues. V lost 7 bases, J lost 6 bases, and 9 bases stayed unmatched. CDR3 residues: CASTIATGGDGYTF. In DNA form, the CDR3 reads TGTGCCAGCACCATCGCGACAGGGGGAGATGGCTACACCTTC.

In its sample, this clone was seen once. V and J are TRBV27 and TRBJ2-6, with D perhaps matching TRBD2 (6 bases). Germline assignment: CDR1 MNHEY and CDR2 SMNVEV (reference sequence). The CDR3 consists of 15 residues. Trimming removed 5 bases at V and 0 bases at J, with 8 bases between. CDR3 nucleotide sequence: TGTGCCAGCAGTAACGGGGGCTCTGGGGCCAACGTCCTGACTTTC. Translating it yields CASSNGGSGANVLTF.

The chain employs TRBV10-1 and TRBJ2-7; D perhaps matches TRBD1 (5 bases). This CDR3 region has 17 residues. The germline V gene encodes CDR1 WNHNN and CDR2 SYGVQD (reference sequence). With 0 bases removed from V and 1 base from J, the gap between germline ends came to 16 bases. The CDR3 nucleotides are TGCGCCAGCAGTGAGTCTATGGGGCAGGGAACGTCCTACGAGCAGTACTTC. Its translation is CASSESMGQGTSYEQYF.

The sample holds a few counts of this clone. The chain joins TRBV10-2 to TRBJ2-2; 9 bases agree with TRBD2. Germline V CDR1 and CDR2: WSHSY, SAAADI. This CDR3 is 15 amino acids long. After removal of 3 bases from V and 3 bases from J, the junction contained 2 bases not matched to a gene. The chain's CDR3 is CASSEKREDTGELFF. The CDR3, as DNA: TGCGCCAGCAGTGAAAAGCGGGAGGACACCGGGGAGCTGTTTTTT.

The gene calls are TRBV9 and TRBJ1-4; D call uncertain. The CDR3 sequence is 15 residues long. Trimming removed 0 bases from V and 1 base from J, with 7 bases in between. CDR1 and CDR2 (germline): SGDLS, YYNGEE. As DNA, the CDR3 is TGTGCCAGCAGCGTAGGAGGGAGAACTAATGAAAAACTGTTTTTT. It codes for CASSVGGRTNEKLFF.

The chain is built from TRBV5-1 and TRBJ2-1, with 9 positions matching TRBD1. The CDR3 is 14 amino acids. In germline, CDR1 is SGHRS, CDR2 YFSETQ. Trimming took 4 bases from V and 6 from J; bases not matched to a gene: 5. In DNA, the CDR3 is TGCGCCAGCAGCCTCGGGACAGGGTTCAATGAGCAGTTCTTC. Translation gives CASSLGTGFNEQFF.

The rearrangement uses TRBV9 and TRBJ1-1, with TRBD1 matching 7 bases. Germline loops: CDR1 SGDLS, CDR2 YYNGEE. V lost 3 bases, J lost 1 base, and 6 bases stayed unmatched. The CDR3 has 15 residues. The CDR3 coding sequence is TGTGCCAGCAGCGATTGGACAGGAGGGAACACTGAAGCTTTCTTT. Translating gives CASSDWTGGNTEAFF.